This TCR beta chain was captured in a study of blood T cell repertoires in COVID-19. TCRdb's copy holds only in-frame clones and misses some; the assay was immunoSEQ multiplex PCR. In the table there are 200,000 to 300,000 clones, 88% of which are singletons. Trimming cost V 4 bases and J 4 bases; bases outside gene matches: 7. Germline loops: CDR1 SGHNT, CDR2 YYREEE (reference sequence). The CDR3 is 15 residues long. The sequenced material came from peripheral blood. The TCR was taken from a woman in her thirties or forties who had recovered from COVID-19. The chain couples TRBV5-4 to TRBJ2-1; 8 bases line up with TRBD2. The CDR3: CASSEWASGYNEQFF. CDR3 DNA: TGTGCCAGCAGCGAGTGGGCTAGCGGGTACAATGAGCAGTTCTTC.